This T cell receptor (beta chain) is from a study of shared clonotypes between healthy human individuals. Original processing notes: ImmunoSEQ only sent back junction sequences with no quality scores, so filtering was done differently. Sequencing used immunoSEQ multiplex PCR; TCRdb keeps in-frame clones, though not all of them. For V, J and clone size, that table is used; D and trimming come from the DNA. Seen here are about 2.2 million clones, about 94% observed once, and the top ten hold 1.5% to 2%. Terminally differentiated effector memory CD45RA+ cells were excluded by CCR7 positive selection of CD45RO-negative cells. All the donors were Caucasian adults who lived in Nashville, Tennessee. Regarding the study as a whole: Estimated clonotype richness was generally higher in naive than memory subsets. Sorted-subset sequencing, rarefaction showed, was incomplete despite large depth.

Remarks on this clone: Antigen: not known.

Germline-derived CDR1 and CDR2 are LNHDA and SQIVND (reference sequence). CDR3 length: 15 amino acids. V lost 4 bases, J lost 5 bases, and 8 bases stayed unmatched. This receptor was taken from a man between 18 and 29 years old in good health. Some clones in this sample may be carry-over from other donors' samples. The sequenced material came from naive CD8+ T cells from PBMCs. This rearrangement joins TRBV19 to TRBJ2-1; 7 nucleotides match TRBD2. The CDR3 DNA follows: TGTGCCAGTAGTAACACGGGACTACAGGACAATGAGCAGTTCTTC. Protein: CASSNTGLQDNEQFF.